In its sample, the clone carrying this T cell receptor beta chain was seen a few times. This CDR3 has 17 amino acids. CDR1 is LNHDA and CDR2 is SQIVND in the germline V gene (reference sequence). V was pared by 5 bases and J by 4 bases, with 23 bases between. In the source study's methods: Amplification with reference gene primers provided the estimates of nucleated cell counts. Using immunoSEQ multiplex PCR, the repertoire was profiled, and TCRdb retains in-frame clones only, with some absent. V and J calls and clone size come straight from that table; D and trimming were deduced from the DNA. The sample shows roughly 100,000 clones, 84% of them seen only once. This sample stems from a study of blood T cell repertoires in COVID-19. Study at large: The study drew acute and convalescent COVID-19 samples from the United States, Italy and Spain.

V and J are TRBV19 and TRBJ1-2; possibly TRBD1 for D (6 bases). Input material: peripheral blood. This receptor was obtained from a human donor in a cohort sampled during active or convalescent COVID-19. CDR3 region: CASSAQSYPGTPYGYTF. The CDR3, as DNA: TGTGCCAGTAGTGCTCAATCTTATCCCGGGACACCCTATGGCTACACCTTC.